Listed here are 30 T cell receptor beta chains from one sample, sequenced in a study of shared clonotypes between healthy human individuals. TCRdb's copy holds only in-frame clones and misses some; the assay was immunoSEQ multiplex PCR. The sample contains about 680,000 clones, around 74% of which appear only once. Sequenced input: memory CD4+ T cells sorted from blood. As for subset: CD45RA-negative fraction. The source is a woman in her twenties or thirties in good health.

The chain has TRBV5-1 and TRBJ2-2; 8 bases agree with TRBD2. The CDR3 is 16 residues long. Unmatched junction bases numbered 7, after V lost 4 bases and J lost 2 bases. Germline-derived CDR1 and CDR2 are SGHRS and YFSETQ. This chain's CDR3 is CASSPGGGTNTGELFF. DNA of the CDR3: TGCGCCAGCAGCCCGGGAGGGGGGACCAACACCGGGGAGCTGTTTTTT. The full variable domain, in which reference TRBV5-1 and TRBJ2-2 provide the parts outside the CDR3, is KAGVTQTPRYLIKTRGQQVTLSCSPISGHRSVSWYQQTPGQGLQFLFEYFSETQRNKGNFPGRFSGRQFSNSRSEMNVSTLELGDSALYLCASSPGGGTNTGELFFGEGSRLTVL.

The chain carries TRBV2 and TRBJ2-1; D not certain. The CDR3 loop spans 10 amino acids. Germline CDR1 is SNHLY and CDR2 is FYNNEI. Trimming took 6 bases from V and 10 from J, leaving 7 bases between them. CDR3 coding DNA: TGTGCCAGCAGCGGCCCGGAGCAGTTCTTC. The encoded protein is CASSGPEQFF.

This clone has a handful of counts. The rearrangement links TRBV6-1 to TRBJ2-3; D is unresolved. The V end lost 4 bases, the J end lost 2 bases, and 7 bases lay between the germline ends. Germline CDR1 is MNHNS and CDR2 is SASEGT. The CDR3 covers 13 residues. CDR3 in DNA: TGTGCCAGCAGTGCCCTTAACACAGATACGCAGTATTTT. Its translation is CASSALNTDTQYF.

The rearrangement uses TRBV28 and TRBJ2-5; 7 bases line up with TRBD1. CDR3 length equals 15 residues. Germline CDR1 reads MDHEN; CDR2 reads SYDVKM. After removal of 5 bases from V and 4 bases from J, the junction contained 10 bases not matched to a gene. CDR3 sequence reads: CASSTPLDRAETQYF. In DNA form, the CDR3 reads TGTGCCAGCAGTACCCCCCTCGACAGGGCAGAGACCCAGTACTTC.

The rearrangement links TRBV29-1 to TRBJ2-3; TRBD2 might be the D (5 bases). The germline gives CDR1 SQVTM, CDR2 ANQGSEA. The CDR3 consists of 17 residues. V was shortened by 0 bases and J by 3 bases, with 19 bases between the two germline ends. The CDR3 DNA follows: TGCAGCGTTGAAGATGGGTACGAACTAGAGGGTACAGATACGCAGTATTTT. Translated: CSVEDGYELEGTDTQYF.

A note on this clone: The sample holds other DNA sequences that translate to the same CDR3. V is TRBV5-4 and J is TRBJ2-1; D assignment may be TRBD1 or TRBD2 (5 bases each). The CDR3 spans 16 residues. The V end was cut by 0 bases, the J end by 2 bases, with 12 bases between. Germline V gene data show CDR1 as SGHNT and CDR2 as YYREEE (reference sequence). CDR3 bases: TGTGCCAGCAGCTTGGGGACAAGCGGCGCCTACAATGAGCAGTTCTTC. This encodes CASSLGTSGAYNEQFF. Variable domain in full (rest from reference TRBV5-4 and TRBJ2-1): ETGVTQSPTHLIKTRGQQVTLRCSSQSGHNTVSWYQQALGQGPQFIFQYYREEENGRGNFPPRFSGLQFPNYSSELNVNALELDDSALYLCASSLGTSGAYNEQFFGPGTRLTVL.

This CDR3 is CASSLLGARHTQYF. The CDR3 bases are TGTGCCAGCAGTTTGCTTGGCGCTCGTCATACGCAGTATTTT. This chain links TRBV28 with TRBJ2-3; D is undetermined. The germline V gene encodes CDR1 MDHEN and CDR2 SYDVKM. The CDR3 covers 14 residues. V was trimmed by 3 bases and J by 7 bases, leaving 14 bases between them.

The rearrangement uses TRBV27 and TRBJ1-4; 9 bases fit TRBD1. V was clipped by 6 bases and J by 7 bases; unmatched bases: 9. This CDR3 contains 15 residues. From germline, CDR1 is MNHEY and CDR2 SMNVEV (reference sequence). The CDR3 sequence is CASRTSGTGPEKLFF. CDR3 DNA sequence: TGTGCCAGCAGGACCTCCGGGACAGGGCCTGAAAAACTGTTTTTT.

This clone occurred a few times. The chain recombines TRBV4-1 with TRBJ1-3; 9 bases agree with TRBD1. Germline assignment: CDR1 MGHRA and CDR2 YSYEKL. V shed 2 bases and J 3 bases; nucleotides not matched to a gene: 5. The CDR3 totals 16 residues. The CDR3 protein is CASSQSQGARGNTIYF. CDR3 sequence (DNA): TGCGCCAGCAGCCAATCACAGGGGGCGCGTGGAAACACCATATATTTT.

This rearrangement joins TRBV28 to TRBJ1-1, with a possible D match to TRBD1 (5 bases). Germline V lookup: CDR1 MDHEN, CDR2 SYDVKM. The V end lost 3 bases, the J end lost 0 bases, and 20 bases lay between the germline ends. This CDR3 spans 18 amino acids. The CDR3 DNA follows: TGTGCCAGCAGTTTCCCGACTCGACAGATCAATTTGAACACTGAAGCTTTCTTT. Encoded protein: CASSFPTRQINLNTEAFF.

With regard to this clone: Other DNA variants within this sample encode the same CDR3. The chain employs TRBV5-1 and TRBJ2-1; the D call may be TRBD1 or TRBD2 (5 bases each). Germline loops: CDR1 SGHRS, CDR2 YFSETQ. The CDR3 is 14 amino acids. Trimming stripped 7 bases from V and 0 bases from J, with 11 bases between. CDR3 protein: CASGWGNSYNEQFF. The CDR3 nucleotides are TGCGCCAGCGGATGGGGGAACTCCTACAATGAGCAGTTCTTC.

CDR3 bases: TGTGCCAGCAGCTTAAAGGAGAGAGATACGCAGTATTTT. Its protein product is CASSLKERDTQYF. The chain links TRBV7-3 to TRBJ2-3; no reliable D call. This CDR3 region has 13 residues. Germline lookup yields CDR1 SGHTA and CDR2 FQGTGA. Trimming stripped 1 base from V and 5 bases from J, with 7 bases between. The full variable domain, completed using reference TRBV7-3 and TRBJ2-3, is GAGVSQTPSNKVTEKGKYVELRCDPISGHTALYWYRQSLGQGPEFLIYFQGTGAADDSGLPNDRFFAVRPEGSVSTLKIQRTERGDSAVYLCASSLKERDTQYFGPGTRLTVL.

This clone was picked up a small number of times. The J gene is TRBJ2-3, the V gene TRBV27, with D maybe TRBD2 (5 bases). This CDR3 spans 15 amino acids. In germline, CDR1 is MNHEY, CDR2 SMNVEV (reference sequence). V was pared by 2 bases and J by 3 bases, with 12 bases between. CDR3 protein: CASSLIGGQTDTQYF. DNA of the CDR3: TGTGCCAGCAGTTTAATAGGAGGTCAGACAGATACGCAGTATTTT.

The chain is built from TRBV7-2 and TRBJ1-2; 9 bases map to TRBD1. Germline V gene data show CDR1 as SGHTA and CDR2 as FQGNSA. Unmatched junction bases numbered 8, after V lost 5 bases and J lost 4 bases. The CDR3 contains 15 residues. Here the CDR3 DNA reads TGTGCCAGCAGCCTAGAAGGGACAGGGCGCTATGGCTACACCTTC. Its translation is CASSLEGTGRYGYTF.

This clone appeared once. The rearrangement uses TRBV25-1 and TRBJ2-1; 12 positions agree with TRBD2. Germline-derived CDR1 and CDR2 are MGHDK and SYGVNS. The length of the CDR3 is 15 residues. Losses at the gene ends were 10 bases for V and 8 bases for J; bases not matched to a gene: 12. The CDR3 region is CATDKLAGGSDEQFF. CDR3 DNA: TGTGCCACCGATAAACTAGCGGGAGGAAGTGATGAGCAGTTCTTC.

V is TRBV11-2 and J is TRBJ2-5, with D tentatively TRBD1 or TRBD2 (6 bases each). CDR3 size: 16 residues. CDR1 is SGHAT and CDR2 is FQNNGV in the germline V gene. Trimming removed 0 bases at V and 7 bases at J, with 18 bases between. CDR3 DNA: TGTGCCAGCAGCTTAGATCGGTCGAGGGGGGTGGCGACCCAGTACTTC. This sequence encodes CASSLDRSRGVATQYF.

V is TRBV18 and J is TRBJ2-7, with 7 nucleotides matching TRBD1. Per germline, CDR1 KGHSH and CDR2 LQKENI. Trimming cost V 0 bases and J 4 bases; bases outside gene matches: 3. This CDR3 has 14 residues. In nucleotides, the CDR3 is TGTGCCAGCTCACCACCTTACAGGGGTTACGAGCAGTACTTC. It is translated as CASSPPYRGYEQYF.

The chain combines TRBV27 with TRBJ2-7, with D maybe TRBD1 (6 bases). This CDR3 has 13 amino acids. Per germline, CDR1 MNHEY and CDR2 SMNVEV (reference sequence). Trimming stripped 6 bases from V and 3 bases from J, with 12 bases between. CDR3 nucleotide sequence: TGTGCCAGCAGCCAGGGGTTGAACTACGAGCAGTACTTC. Its translation: CASSQGLNYEQYF.

The chain employs TRBV14 and TRBJ2-3; D is ambiguous. The V gene lost 0 bases and the J gene lost 1 base, with 8 bases spanning the gap. This CDR3 comprises 15 residues. From germline, CDR1 is SGHDN and CDR2 FVKESK. CDR3 protein: CASSQEDRRTDTQYF. The CDR3 nucleotides are TGTGCCAGCAGCCAAGAAGACCGGCGCACAGATACGCAGTATTTT.

This chain links TRBV6-1 with TRBJ2-1, with 7 bases fitting TRBD2. The CDR3 has 14 residues. Germline-derived CDR1 and CDR2 are MNHNS and SASEGT. Trimming took 3 bases from V and 10 from J; bases not matched to a gene: 9. CDR3: CASSDGGVTLEQFF. The CDR3 nucleotides are TGTGCCAGCAGTGATGGGGGGGTAACCCTCGAGCAGTTCTTC.

The V and J genes are TRBV7-9 and TRBJ2-3; tentative D call: TRBD2 (6 bases). Trimming removed 1 base from V and 6 bases from J, with 14 bases in between. Germline V gene sequence: CDR1 SEHNR, CDR2 FQNEAQ (reference sequence). CDR3 size: 15 residues. CDR3 DNA: TGTGCCAGCAGCTTAGGTGGCCGGGACTTGGATACGCAGTATTTT. It yields the protein CASSLGGRDLDTQYF.

This chain joins TRBV7-9 and TRBJ1-1, with 7 nucleotides matching TRBD1. V trimming: 5 bases; J trimming: 1 base; junction bases outside the gene matches: 13. This CDR3 is 17 amino acids long. The germline V gene has CDR1 SEHNR and CDR2 FQNEAQ (reference sequence). The CDR3 DNA is TGTGCCAGCAGCCGGGGAGGGTCGTGGACAGGGAACACTGAAGCTTTCTTT. Amino acid sequence: CASSRGGSWTGNTEAFF.

DNA of the CDR3: TGTGCCACCAGCAGACTAAGCGGGAGTTACAATGAGCAGTTCTTC. The encoded protein is CATSRLSGSYNEQFF. V is TRBV15 and J is TRBJ2-1, with TRBD2 identical over 8 bases. Trimming removed 2 bases from V and 4 bases from J; junction bases left unmatched: 4. The germline V gene has CDR1 LNHNV and CDR2 YYDKDF (reference sequence). CDR3 size: 15 residues.

As concerns this clone: At one boundary the junction diverges from the germline segment, which might be a read error. The V and J genes are TRBV6-5 and TRBJ1-5; D gene uncertain. The germline gives CDR1 MNHEY, CDR2 SVGAGI. CDR3 length equals 16 residues. CDR3 amino acids: CASSYYRAQDNQPQHF. DNA for the CDR3: TGTGCCAGCAGCTACTACCGGGCCCAGGACAATCAGCCCCAGCATTTT.

The rearrangement joins TRBV2 to TRBJ2-7; 10 nucleotides agree with TRBD1. This CDR3 contains 16 residues. The V segment lost 2 bases and the J segment 0 bases; nucleotides outside the gene matches: 4. CDR1 SNHLY and CDR2 FYNNEI come from the germline V gene. CDR3 in amino acids: CASSEMGQGISYEQYF. For the CDR3, the DNA is TGTGCCAGCAGTGAAATGGGACAGGGGATCTCCTACGAGCAGTACTTC.

This clone was found a few times. The chain joins TRBV7-8 to TRBJ2-7; either TRBD1 or TRBD2 may fit D (5 bases each). The germline CDR1 and CDR2 sequences are SGHVS and FQNEAQ. V dropped 5 bases and J dropped 5 bases, with 19 bases sitting between them. CDR3 length: 15 residues. The CDR3 region is CASSLLEGPSHEQYF. The CDR3 DNA reads TGTGCCAGCAGCCTGCTTGAGGGGCCGTCACACGAGCAGTACTTC.

In DNA, the CDR3 is TGCGCCAGCAGCCAAATAGGACAGAATCAGCCCCAGCATTTT. Encoded protein: CASSQIGQNQPQHF. The chain is built from TRBV4-1 and TRBJ1-5; possible D gene TRBD1, 6 bases. The V end lost 2 bases, the J end lost 4 bases, and 9 bases lay between the germline ends. The CDR3 is made up of 14 amino acids. Germline CDR1 MGHRA, CDR2 YSYEKL.

This chain joins TRBV19 and TRBJ2-1, with D possibly matching TRBD2 (6 bases). CDR3 length: 16 residues. Germline V gene data show CDR1 as LNHDA and CDR2 as SQIVND (reference sequence). Trimming removed 5 bases from V and 0 bases from J, with 14 bases in between. The CDR3 coding sequence is TGTGCCAGTAGTGTCAAAGCGGGTATCTCCTACAATGAGCAGTTCTTC. Translating it yields CASSVKAGISYNEQFF.

The chain uses TRBV5-1 and TRBJ2-1; 16 bases fit TRBD2. Trimming took 5 bases from V and 2 from J; bases not matched to a gene: 7. The CDR3 spans 18 residues. Germline CDR1 SGHRS, CDR2 YFSETQ. CDR3 sequence (DNA): TGCGCCAGCAGACCCGGGACTAGCGGGAGGGCCCCCTACAATGAGCAGTTCTTC. It codes for CASRPGTSGRAPYNEQFF.

The chain combines TRBV5-6 with TRBJ2-5; 14 bases agree with TRBD2. CDR1 and CDR2 (germline): SGHDT, YYEEEE. The CDR3 loop spans 16 amino acids. After removal of 4 bases from V and 4 bases from J, the junction contained 6 bases not matched to a gene. The CDR3, as DNA: TGTGCCAGCAGCAGACCGGGACTAGCGGGAGTAGAGACCCAGTACTTC. Amino acid sequence: CASSRPGLAGVETQYF.